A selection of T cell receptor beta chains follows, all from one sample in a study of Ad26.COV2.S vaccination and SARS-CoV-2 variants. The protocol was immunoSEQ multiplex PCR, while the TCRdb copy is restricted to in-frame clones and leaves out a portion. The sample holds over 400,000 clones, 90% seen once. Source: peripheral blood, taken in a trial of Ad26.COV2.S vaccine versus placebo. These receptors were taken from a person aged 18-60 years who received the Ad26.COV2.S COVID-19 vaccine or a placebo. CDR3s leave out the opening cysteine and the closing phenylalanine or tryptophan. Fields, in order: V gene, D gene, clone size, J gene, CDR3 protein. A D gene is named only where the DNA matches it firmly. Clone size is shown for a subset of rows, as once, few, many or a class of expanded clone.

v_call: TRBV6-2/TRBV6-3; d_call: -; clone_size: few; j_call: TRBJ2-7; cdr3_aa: ASSYSTVYEQY
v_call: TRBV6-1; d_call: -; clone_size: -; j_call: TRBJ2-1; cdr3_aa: ASSEVGRDEQF
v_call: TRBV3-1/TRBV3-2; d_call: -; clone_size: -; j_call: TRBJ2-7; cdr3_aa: ASATTARPYEQY
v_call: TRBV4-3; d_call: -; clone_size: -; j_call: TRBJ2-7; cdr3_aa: ASSQDRGQRAYEQY
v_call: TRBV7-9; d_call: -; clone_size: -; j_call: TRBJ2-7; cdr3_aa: ASSLAPKGRAYEQY
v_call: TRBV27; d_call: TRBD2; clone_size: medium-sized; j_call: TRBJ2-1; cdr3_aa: ASTRAGNSYNEQF
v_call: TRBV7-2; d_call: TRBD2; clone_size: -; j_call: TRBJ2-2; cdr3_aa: ASSSPPGLAGSGELF
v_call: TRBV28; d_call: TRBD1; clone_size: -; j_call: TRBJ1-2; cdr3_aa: ASSSWDRGRDGYT
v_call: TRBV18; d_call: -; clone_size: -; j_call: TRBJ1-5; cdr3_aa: ASSPKGGGDQPQH
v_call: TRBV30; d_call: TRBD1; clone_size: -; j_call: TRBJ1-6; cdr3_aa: AWMGQRSSPLH
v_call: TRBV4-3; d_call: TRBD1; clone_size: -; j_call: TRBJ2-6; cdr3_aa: ASSQDGTGESGANVLT
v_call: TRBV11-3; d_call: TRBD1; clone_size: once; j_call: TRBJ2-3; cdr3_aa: ASSRGQEPSTDTQY
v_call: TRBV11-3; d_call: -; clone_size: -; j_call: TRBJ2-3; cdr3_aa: ASSLGVRTDTQY
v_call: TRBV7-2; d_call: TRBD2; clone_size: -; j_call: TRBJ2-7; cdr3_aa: ASSLSGRAPYEQY
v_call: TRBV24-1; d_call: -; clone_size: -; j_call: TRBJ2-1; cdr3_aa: ATSGTASIGNEQF
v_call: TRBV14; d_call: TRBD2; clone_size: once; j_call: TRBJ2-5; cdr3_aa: ASSQVLAGAETQY
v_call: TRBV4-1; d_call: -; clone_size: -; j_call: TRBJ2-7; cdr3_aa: ASSQDVYPRYEQY
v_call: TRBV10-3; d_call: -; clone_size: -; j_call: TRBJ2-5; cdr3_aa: AISEGQSIGETQY
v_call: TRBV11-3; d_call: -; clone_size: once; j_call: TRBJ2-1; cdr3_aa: ASSLSKGEQF
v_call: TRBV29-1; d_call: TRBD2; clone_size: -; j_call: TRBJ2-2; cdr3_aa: SVVFTLTSGRNTGELF
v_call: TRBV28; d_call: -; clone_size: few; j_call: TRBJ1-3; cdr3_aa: ASSLWSDAGNTIY
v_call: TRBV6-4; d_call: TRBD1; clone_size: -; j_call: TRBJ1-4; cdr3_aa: ASSDSRYRGGNEKLF
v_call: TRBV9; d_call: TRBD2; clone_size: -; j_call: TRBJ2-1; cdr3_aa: ASSAPSGLAGVVHNEQF
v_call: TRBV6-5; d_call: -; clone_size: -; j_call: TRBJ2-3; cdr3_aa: ASSYSTRTDTQY
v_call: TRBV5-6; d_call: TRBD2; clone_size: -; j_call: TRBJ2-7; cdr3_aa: ASSLKLAVYEQY
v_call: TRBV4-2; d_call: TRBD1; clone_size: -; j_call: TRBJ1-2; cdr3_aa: ASSQDGARGDGYT
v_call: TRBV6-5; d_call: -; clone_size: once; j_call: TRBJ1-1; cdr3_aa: ASSAVGINTEAF
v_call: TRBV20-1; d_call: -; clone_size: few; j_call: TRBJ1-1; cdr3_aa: SASPRGNTEAF
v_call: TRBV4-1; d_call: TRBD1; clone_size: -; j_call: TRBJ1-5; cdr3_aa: ASSQDRETGFNQPQH
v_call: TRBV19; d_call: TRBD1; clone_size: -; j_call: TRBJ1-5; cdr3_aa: ASCRTGSNQPQH
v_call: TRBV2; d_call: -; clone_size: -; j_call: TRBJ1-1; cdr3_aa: ASRGATPDLNTEAF
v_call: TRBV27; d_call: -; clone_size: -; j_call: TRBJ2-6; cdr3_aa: ASSSETLGANVLT
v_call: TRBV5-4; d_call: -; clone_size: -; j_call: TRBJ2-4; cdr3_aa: ASSPHWGLSKNIQY
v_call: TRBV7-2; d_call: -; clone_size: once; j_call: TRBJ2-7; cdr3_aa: ASSLEGADLYEQY
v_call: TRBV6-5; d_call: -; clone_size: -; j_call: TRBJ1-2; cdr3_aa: ASSYSGYRPLGGYT
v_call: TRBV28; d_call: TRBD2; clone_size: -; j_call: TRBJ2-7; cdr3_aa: ASSSLTSGSSKQY
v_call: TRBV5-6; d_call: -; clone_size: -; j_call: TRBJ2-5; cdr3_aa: ASSLEMGETQY
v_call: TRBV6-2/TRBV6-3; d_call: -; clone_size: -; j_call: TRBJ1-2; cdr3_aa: ASSYREAHYGYT
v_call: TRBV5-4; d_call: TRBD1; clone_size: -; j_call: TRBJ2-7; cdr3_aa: ASSLVGQGGHEQY
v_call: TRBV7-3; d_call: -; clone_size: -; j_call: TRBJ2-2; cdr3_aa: ASSLRPGLSNTGELF
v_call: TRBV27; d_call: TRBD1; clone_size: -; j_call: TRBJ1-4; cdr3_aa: ASSHTGTEAEKLF
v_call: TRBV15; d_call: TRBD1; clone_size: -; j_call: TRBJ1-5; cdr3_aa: ATSRTVGTGAQPQH
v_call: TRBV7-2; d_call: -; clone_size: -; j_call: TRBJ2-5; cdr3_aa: ASSPGPIQETQY
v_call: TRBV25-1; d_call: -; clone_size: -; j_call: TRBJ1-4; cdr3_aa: ASSPLRTGELF
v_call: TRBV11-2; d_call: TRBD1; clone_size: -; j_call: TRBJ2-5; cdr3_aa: ASRQTRARDRAGGETQY
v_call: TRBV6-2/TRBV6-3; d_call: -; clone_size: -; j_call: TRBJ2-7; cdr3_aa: ASSRRDPPGVEQY
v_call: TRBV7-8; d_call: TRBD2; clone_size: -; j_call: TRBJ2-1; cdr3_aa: ASSLGPIAGPYNEQF
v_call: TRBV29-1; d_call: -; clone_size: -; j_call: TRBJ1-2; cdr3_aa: SVGIRGRGANGGYT
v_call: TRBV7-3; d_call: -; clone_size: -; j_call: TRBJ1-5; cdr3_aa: ASSLDSNQPQH
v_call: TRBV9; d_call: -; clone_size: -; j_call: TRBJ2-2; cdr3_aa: ASSDLRTGNTGELF
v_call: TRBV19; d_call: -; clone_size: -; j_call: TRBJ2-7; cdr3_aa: ASSIEGQSEQY
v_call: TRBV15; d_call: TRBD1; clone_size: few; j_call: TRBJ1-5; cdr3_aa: ATSPNAGTGSQPQH
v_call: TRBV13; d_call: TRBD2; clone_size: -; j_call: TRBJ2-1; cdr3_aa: ASSPGTSGTHNEQF